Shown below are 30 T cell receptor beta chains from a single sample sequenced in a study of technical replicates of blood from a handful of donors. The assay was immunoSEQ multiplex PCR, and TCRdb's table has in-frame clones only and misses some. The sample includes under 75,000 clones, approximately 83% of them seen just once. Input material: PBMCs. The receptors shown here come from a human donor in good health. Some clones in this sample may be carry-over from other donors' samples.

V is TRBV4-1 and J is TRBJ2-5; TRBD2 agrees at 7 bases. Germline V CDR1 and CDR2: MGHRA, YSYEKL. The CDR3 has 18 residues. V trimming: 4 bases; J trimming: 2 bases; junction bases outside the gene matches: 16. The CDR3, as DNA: TGCGCCAGCAGCCTTCGACTAGCATATGGGAGATTGCAAGAGACCCAGTACTTC. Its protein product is CASSLRLAYGRLQETQYF.

In DNA, the CDR3 is TGTGCCTTTACCCGCCAGGGTAGGCCCGAAAACACTGAAGCTTTCTTT. Residues: CAFTRQGRPENTEAFF. The V and J genes are TRBV30 and TRBJ1-1; TRBD1 is a possible D gene (5 bases). V was shortened by 7 bases and J by 2 bases, with 23 bases between the two germline ends. The CDR3 is made up of 16 amino acids. Germline V gene lookup returns CDR1 GTSNPN and CDR2 SVGIG (reference sequence). Using reference TRBV30 and TRBJ1-1 for the parts outside the CDR3, the full variable domain is SQTIHQWPATLVQPVGSPLSLECTVEGTSNPNLYWYRQAAGRGLQLLFYSVGIGQISSEVPQNLSASRPQDRQFILSSKKLLLSDSGFYLCAFTRQGRPENTEAFFGQGTRLTVV.

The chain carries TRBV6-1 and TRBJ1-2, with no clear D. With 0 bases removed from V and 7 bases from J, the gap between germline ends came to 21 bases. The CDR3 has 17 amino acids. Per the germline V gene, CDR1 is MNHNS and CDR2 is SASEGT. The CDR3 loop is CASSEAPSEGAIFGYTF. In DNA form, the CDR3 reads TGTGCCAGCAGTGAAGCCCCATCCGAGGGCGCCATTTTTGGCTACACCTTC.

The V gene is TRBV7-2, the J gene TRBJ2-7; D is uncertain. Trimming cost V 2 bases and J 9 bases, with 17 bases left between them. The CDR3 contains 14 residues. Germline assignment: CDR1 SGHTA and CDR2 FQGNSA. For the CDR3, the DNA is TGTGCCAGCAGCTTAACCACCGGCGGAGTGGGGCAGTACTTC. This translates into CASSLTTGGVGQYF.

As DNA, the CDR3 is TGCAGCGTCTCGACTGAAAGCTCCTACAATGAGCAGTTCTTC. Its translation: CSVSTESSYNEQFF. This chain joins TRBV29-1 and TRBJ2-1; D is ambiguous. Germline assignment: CDR1 SQVTM and CDR2 ANQGSEA. This CDR3 is built from 14 residues. The V end lost 6 bases, the J end lost 0 bases, and 12 bases lay between the germline ends.

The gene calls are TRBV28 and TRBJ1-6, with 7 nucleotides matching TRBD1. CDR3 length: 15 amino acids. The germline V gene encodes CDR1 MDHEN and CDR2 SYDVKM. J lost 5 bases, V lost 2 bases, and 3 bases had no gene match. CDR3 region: CASSLPGTDNSPLHF. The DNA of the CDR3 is TGTGCCAGCAGTTTACCCGGGACAGATAATTCACCCCTCCACTTT.

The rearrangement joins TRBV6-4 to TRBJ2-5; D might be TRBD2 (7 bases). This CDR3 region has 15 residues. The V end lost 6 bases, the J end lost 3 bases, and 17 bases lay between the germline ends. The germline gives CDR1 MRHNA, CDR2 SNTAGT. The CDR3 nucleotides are TGTGCCAGCAGCCCTAGGGGGGGGAGGGAAGAGACCCAGTACTTC. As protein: CASSPRGGREETQYF.

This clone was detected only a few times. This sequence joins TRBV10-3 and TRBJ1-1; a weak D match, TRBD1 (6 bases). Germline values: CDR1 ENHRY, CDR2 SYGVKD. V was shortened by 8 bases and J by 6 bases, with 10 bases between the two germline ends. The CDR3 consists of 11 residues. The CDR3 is CAIQGWAEAFF. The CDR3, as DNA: TGTGCCATCCAGGGGTGGGCTGAAGCTTTCTTT.

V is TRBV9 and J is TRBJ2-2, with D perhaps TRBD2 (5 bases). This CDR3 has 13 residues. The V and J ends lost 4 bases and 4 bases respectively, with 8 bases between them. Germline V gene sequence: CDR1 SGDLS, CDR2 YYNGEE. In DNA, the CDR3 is TGTGCCAGCAGCCTGGGGAGCACCGGGGAGCTGTTTTTT. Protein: CASSLGSTGELFF.

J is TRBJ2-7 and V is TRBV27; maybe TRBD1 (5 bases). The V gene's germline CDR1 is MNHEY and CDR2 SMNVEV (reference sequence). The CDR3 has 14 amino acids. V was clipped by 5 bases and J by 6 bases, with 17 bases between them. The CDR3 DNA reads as TGTGCCAGCAGTCCGATCTGGACAAACTCCGAGCAGTACTTC. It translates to CASSPIWTNSEQYF.

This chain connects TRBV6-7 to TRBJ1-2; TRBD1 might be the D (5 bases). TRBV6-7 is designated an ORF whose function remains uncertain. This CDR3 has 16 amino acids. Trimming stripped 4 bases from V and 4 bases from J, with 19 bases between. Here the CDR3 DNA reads TGTGCCAGCAGTTTTTTTTGGTTGACAGCCGGCTATGGCTACACCTTC. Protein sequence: CASSFFWLTAGYGYTF.

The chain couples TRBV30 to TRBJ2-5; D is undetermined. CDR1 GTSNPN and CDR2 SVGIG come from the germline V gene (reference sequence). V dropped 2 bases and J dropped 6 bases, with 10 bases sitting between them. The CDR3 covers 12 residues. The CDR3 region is CAWSSSFQTQYF. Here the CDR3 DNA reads TGTGCCTGGAGTTCGAGCTTTCAGACCCAGTACTTC.

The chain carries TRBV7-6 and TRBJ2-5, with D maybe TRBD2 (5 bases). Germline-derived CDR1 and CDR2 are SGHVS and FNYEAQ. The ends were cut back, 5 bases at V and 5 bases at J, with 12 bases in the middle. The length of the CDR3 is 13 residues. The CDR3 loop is CASSQEPSETQYF. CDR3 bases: TGTGCCAGCAGCCAAGAGCCTAGCGAGACCCAGTACTTC.

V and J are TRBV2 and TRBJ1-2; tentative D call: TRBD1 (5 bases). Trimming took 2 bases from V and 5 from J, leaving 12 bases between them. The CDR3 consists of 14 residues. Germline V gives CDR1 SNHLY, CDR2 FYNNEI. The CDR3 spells CASSESPGGYGYTF. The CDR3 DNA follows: TGTGCCAGCAGTGAATCCCCGGGGGGGTATGGCTACACCTTC.

CDR3 bases: TGTGCCAGCAGTACCCGGACAGGGAACATATTTGAGACCCAGTACTTC. It encodes CASSTRTGNIFETQYF. The V gene is TRBV6-6, the J gene TRBJ2-5; TRBD1 matches at 8 bases. The junction had 13 bases not matched to a gene; V was cut back by 5 bases and J by 5 bases. The germline gives CDR1 MNHNY, CDR2 SVGAGI (reference sequence). The CDR3 spans 16 residues.

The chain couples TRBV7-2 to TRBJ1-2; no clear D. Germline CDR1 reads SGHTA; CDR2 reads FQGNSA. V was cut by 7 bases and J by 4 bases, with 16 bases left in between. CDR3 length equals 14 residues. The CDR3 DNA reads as TGTGCCAGCACCCTTAGCGGGGAAGGCTATGGCTACACCTTC. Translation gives CASTLSGEGYGYTF.

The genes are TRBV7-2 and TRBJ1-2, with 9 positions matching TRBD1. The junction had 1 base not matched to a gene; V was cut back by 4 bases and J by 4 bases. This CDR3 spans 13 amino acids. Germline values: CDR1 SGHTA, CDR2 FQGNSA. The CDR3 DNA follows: TGTGCCAGCAGCTCGGGACAGGGCTATGGCTACACCTTC. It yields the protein CASSSGQGYGYTF.

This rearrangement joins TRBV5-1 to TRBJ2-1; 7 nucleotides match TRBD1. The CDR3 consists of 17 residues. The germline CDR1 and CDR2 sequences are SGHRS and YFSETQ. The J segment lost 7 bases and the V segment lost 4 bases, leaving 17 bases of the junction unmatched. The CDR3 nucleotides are TGCGCCAGCAGCCCCACTGTACCCAGGGGGATTTCGAATGAGCAGTTCTTC. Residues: CASSPTVPRGISNEQFF.

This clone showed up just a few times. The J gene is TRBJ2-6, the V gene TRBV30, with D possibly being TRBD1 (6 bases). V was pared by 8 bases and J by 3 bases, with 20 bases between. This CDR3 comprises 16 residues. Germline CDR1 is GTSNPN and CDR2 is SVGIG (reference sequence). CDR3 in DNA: TGTGCCGCGACCGGGACATCGACAGGTGGGGCCAACGTCCTGACTTTC. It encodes CAATGTSTGGANVLTF.

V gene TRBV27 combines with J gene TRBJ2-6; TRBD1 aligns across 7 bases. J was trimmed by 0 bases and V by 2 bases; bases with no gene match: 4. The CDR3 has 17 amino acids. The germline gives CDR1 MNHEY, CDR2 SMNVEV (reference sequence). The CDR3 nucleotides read TGTGCCAGCAGTTTAAGAGCAGGGGGCTCTGGGGCCAACGTCCTGACTTTC. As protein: CASSLRAGGSGANVLTF.

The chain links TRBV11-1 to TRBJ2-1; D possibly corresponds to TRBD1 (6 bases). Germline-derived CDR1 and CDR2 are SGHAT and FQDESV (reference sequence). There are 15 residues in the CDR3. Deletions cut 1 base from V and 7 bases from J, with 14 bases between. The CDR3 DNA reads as TGTGCCAGCAGCTTAGAATCAGGGGTTGTTAATGAGCAGTTCTTC. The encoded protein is CASSLESGVVNEQFF.

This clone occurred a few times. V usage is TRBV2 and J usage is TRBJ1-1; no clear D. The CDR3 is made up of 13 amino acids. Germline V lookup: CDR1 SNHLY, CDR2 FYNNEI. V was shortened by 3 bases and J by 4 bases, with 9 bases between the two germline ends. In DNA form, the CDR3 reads TGTGCCAGCAGTGATTTAGCCGCCACTGAAGCTTTCTTT. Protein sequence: CASSDLAATEAFF.

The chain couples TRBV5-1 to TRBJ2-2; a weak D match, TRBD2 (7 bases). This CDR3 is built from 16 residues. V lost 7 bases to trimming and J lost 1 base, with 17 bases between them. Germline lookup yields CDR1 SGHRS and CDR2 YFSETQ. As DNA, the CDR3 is TGCGCCAGCTCCAAAGGGGGGGGACAGAACACCGGGGAGCTGTTTTTT. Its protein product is CASSKGGGQNTGELFF. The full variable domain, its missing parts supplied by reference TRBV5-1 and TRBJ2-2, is KAGVTQTPRYLIKTRGQQVTLSCSPISGHRSVSWYQQTPGQGLQFLFEYFSETQRNKGNFPGRFSGRQFSNSRSEMNVSTLELGDSALYLCASSKGGGQNTGELFFGEGSRLTVL.

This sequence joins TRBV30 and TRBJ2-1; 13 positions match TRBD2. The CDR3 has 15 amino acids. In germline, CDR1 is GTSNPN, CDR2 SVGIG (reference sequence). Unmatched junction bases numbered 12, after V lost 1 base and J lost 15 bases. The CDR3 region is CAWSEPGLAGPRRFF. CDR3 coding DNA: TGTGCCTGGAGTGAACCGGGACTAGCGGGACCTCGACGGTTCTTC.

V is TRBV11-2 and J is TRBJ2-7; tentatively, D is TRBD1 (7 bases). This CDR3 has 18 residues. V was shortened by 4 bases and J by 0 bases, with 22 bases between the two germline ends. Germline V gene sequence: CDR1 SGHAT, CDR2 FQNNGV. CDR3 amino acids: CASSSRGLAFYHSYEQYF. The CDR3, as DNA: TGTGCCAGCAGCTCTAGGGGGCTAGCGTTCTATCACTCCTACGAGCAGTACTTC. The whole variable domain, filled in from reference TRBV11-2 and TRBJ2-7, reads EAGVAQSPRYKIIEKRQSVAFWCNPISGHATLYWYQQILGQGPKLLIQFQNNGVVDDSQLPKDRFSAERLKGVDSTLKIQPAKLEDSAVYLCASSSRGLAFYHSYEQYFGPGTRLTVT.

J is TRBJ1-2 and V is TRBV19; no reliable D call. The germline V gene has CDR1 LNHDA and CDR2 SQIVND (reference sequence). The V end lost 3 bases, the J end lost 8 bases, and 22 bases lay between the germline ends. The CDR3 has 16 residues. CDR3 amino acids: CASSMPRPSFRGGYTF. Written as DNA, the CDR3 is TGTGCCAGTAGTATGCCTCGCCCCTCCTTCAGAGGCGGCTACACCTTC.

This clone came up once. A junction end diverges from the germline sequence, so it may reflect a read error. As DNA, the CDR3 is TGTGCCAGCAGCGGATTACTGGGGGACAGACTGATCTTAAGATTT. Amino acids: CASSGLLGDRLILRF. The chain carries TRBV9 and TRBJ1-1; TRBD1 aligns across 7 bases. The V gene's germline CDR1 is SGDLS and CDR2 YYNGEE. The CDR3 runs 15 residues.

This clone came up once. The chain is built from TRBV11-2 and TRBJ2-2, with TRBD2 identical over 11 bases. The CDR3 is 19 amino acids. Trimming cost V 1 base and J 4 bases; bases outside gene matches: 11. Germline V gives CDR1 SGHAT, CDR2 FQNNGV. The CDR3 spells CASSLGVAGGHFSTGELFF. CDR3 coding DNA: TGTGCCAGCAGCTTAGGTGTAGCGGGAGGGCATTTCAGCACCGGGGAGCTGTTTTTT.

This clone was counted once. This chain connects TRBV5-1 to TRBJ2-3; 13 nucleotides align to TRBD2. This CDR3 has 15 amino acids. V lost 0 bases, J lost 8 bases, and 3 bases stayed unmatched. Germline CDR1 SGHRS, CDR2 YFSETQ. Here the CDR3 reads CASSLGTSGGITQYF. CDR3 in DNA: TGCGCCAGCAGCTTGGGGACTAGCGGGGGCATTACGCAGTATTTT.

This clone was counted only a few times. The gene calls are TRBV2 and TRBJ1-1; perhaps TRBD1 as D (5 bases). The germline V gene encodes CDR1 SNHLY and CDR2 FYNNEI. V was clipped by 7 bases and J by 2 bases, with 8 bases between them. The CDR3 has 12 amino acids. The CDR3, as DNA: TGTGCCAGCACAGGGTTCAACACTGAAGCTTTCTTT. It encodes CASTGFNTEAFF. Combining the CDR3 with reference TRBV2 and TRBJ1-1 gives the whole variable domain EPEVTQTPSHQVTQMGQEVILRCVPISNHLYFYWYRQILGQKVEFLVSFYNNEISEKSEIFDDQFSVERPDGSNFTLKIRSTKLEDSAMYFCASTGFNTEAFFGQGTRLTVV.